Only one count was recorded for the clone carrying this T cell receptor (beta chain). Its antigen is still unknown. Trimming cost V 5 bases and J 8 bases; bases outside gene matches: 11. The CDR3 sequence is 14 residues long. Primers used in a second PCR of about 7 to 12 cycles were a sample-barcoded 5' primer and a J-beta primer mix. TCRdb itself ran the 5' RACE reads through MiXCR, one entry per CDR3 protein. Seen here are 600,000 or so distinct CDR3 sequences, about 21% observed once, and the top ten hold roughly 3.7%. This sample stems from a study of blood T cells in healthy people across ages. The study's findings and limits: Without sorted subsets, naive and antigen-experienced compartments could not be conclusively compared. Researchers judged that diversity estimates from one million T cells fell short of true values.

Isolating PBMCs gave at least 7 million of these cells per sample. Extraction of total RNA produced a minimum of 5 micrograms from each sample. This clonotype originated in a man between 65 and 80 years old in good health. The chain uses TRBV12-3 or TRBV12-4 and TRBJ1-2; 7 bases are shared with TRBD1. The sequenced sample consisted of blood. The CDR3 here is CASSGIGQVGGYTF. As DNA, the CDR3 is TGTGCCAGCAGTGGGATAGGACAGGTTGGAGGCTACACCTTC.